This T cell receptor (beta chain) was identified in a study of T cells in Graves' hyperthyroidism and ophthalmopathy. For the study at large: Upon initial diagnosis and before any treatment, peripheral blood was collected.

TCR beta CDR3 regions were amplified from RNA. The TCR CDR3 was amplified in a first-round RT-PCR using the HTBI primer set. TCRdb used MiXCR to reprocess the multiplex PCR reads, holding one entry per CDR3 protein. This table has around 340,000 distinct CDR3 sequences, approximately 17% appearing once. This clonotype turned up a few times. The antigen remains undetermined. Findings and limits, study-wide: Most thyroid clonotypes that were expanded above 0.001 also turned up in blood.

Trimming removed 5 bases from V and 9 bases from J; junction bases left unmatched: 6. This CDR3 has 14 amino acids. Germline CDR1 LNHNV, CDR2 YYDKDF (reference sequence). The sequencing sample was made of blood. The sequence was obtained from a man younger than 45 with Graves' hyperthyroidism. The gene calls are TRBV15 and TRBJ2-1, with 11 bases identical to TRBD1. This CDR3 reads CATSAGQGASEQFF. The DNA for the CDR3 is TGTGCCACCAGCGCCGGACAGGGGGCGAGTGAGCAGTTCTTC.